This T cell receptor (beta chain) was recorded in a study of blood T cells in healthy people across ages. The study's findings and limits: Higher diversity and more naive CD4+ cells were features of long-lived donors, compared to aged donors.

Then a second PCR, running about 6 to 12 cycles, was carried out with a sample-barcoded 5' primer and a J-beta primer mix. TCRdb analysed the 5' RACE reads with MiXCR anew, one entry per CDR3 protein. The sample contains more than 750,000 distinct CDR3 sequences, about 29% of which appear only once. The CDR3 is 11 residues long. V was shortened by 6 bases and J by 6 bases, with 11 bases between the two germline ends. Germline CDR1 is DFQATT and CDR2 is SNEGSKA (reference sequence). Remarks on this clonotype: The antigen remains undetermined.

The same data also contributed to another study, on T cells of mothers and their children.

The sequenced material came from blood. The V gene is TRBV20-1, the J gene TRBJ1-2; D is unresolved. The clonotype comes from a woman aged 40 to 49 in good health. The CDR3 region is CSAVVGNGYTF. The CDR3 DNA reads TGCAGTGCCGTGGTAGGGAATGGCTACACCTTC.